The subject of this entry is one T cell receptor (beta chain). The antigen is undetermined. MiXCR re-clonotyped the PCR reads for TCRdb. This table holds under 20,000 clones, approximately 3.7% found once. All patients were untreated before thyroid surgery. Germline lookup yields CDR1 MNHEY and CDR2 SVGEGT. V was cut by 4 bases and J by 0 bases, with 13 bases left in between. The CDR3 has 15 residues. The data originate from a study of metastatic and nonmetastatic thyroid tumors. At the level of the study: Both malignant and benign thyroid patients supplied peripheral blood and tumor or nodule tissue samples, across which the repertoires of these patients were then compared.

Points from the study as a whole: In blood and tumor, TCR beta diversity was reportedly significantly higher in malignant thyroid tumors than in benign nodules.

This clonotype originated in a female donor with papillary thyroid cancer or a benign thyroid nodule (not recorded which). Some clones in this sample may be carry-over from other donors' samples. This sequence joins TRBV6-2 or TRBV6-3 and TRBJ2-7; the D is unclear. Sequencing was performed on tumor tissue. As DNA, the CDR3 is TGTGCCAGCAGTTTGTTGGCAGGTAGCTCCTACGAGCAGTACTTC. It specifies CASSLLAGSSYEQYF.